This is a list of T cell receptor beta chains from one sample in a study of cytotoxic CD8 clonotypes in ibrutinib-treated CLL. TCRdb keeps only in-frame clones here, not all; method: immunoSEQ multiplex PCR. The sample yields tens of thousands of clones, nearly 70% seen once. The sample here was PBMCs, taken after 12 months of ibrutinib treatment. These receptors all stem from a human donor with chronic lymphocytic leukemia. The CDR3 runs from the conserved cysteine through the conserved F or W. The order of the fields is clone size, D gene, V gene, J gene, CDR3 DNA, CDR3 protein. D genes are given only for firm matches. Where a row states a size, it is once, few, many or the class of an expanded clone; other rows omit it.

-	TRBD2	TRBV7-2	TRBJ2-5	TGTGCCAGCAGCTTAAAACTAGCGGGTATAGAGACCCAGTACTTC	CASSLKLAGIETQYF
-	-	TRBV14	TRBJ2-3	TGTGCCAGCAGCCAAAGTACTCACTACCTCTCCCCCGATACGCAGTATTTT	CASSQSTHYLSPDTQYF
-	TRBD1	TRBV7-2	TRBJ1-1	TGTGCCAGCAGCTTAGCGAGGGGGCGAGGGACTGAAGCTTTCTTT	CASSLARGRGTEAFF
-	-	TRBV14	TRBJ2-1	TGTGCCAGCAGCCAAGGGCGGCGGGATCGAGAGCAGTTCTTC	CASSQGRRDREQFF
once	-	TRBV19	TRBJ2-3	TGTGCCAGTAGTCTCAGCGGACAGTTGGGCACAGATACGCAGTATTTT	CASSLSGQLGTDTQYF
few	-	TRBV7-8	TRBJ1-2	TGTGCCAGCAGCTTTAATCTTGAGGGAATTTATGGCTACACCTTC	CASSFNLEGIYGYTF
-	-	TRBV11-2	TRBJ1-3	TGTGCCAGCAGCCCGCAGAGCTCTGGAAACACCATATATTTT	CASSPQSSGNTIYF
-	-	TRBV7-9	TRBJ1-1	TGTGCCAGCAGCTTAGCCCAGGGGATGAACACTGAAGCTTTCTTT	CASSLAQGMNTEAFF
-	-	TRBV11-3	TRBJ1-1	TGTGCCAGCAGCGTAGGACATCAGAACACTGAAGCTTTCTTT	CASSVGHQNTEAFF
few	-	TRBV6-5	TRBJ1-2	TGTGCCAGCACGCCCGGACGGAACTATGGCTACACCTTC	CASTPGRNYGYTF
-	-	TRBV27	TRBJ2-7	TGTGCCAGCAGCCTAGGGAGTTCGTTGGAGCAGTACTTC	CASSLGSSLEQYF
-	-	TRBV2	TRBJ2-3	TGTGCCAGCAGCTTAGAGTCCAGAGCCACGGTAGCAGATACGCAGTATTTT	CASSLESRATVADTQYF
few	TRBD2	TRBV10-1	TRBJ2-7	TGCGCCAGCAGTCTAGCGGGAGGCGAGCAGTACTTC	CASSLAGGEQYF
-	TRBD1	TRBV25-1	TRBJ1-5	TGTGCCAGCAGTGAGACAGGGGGCCAGCAGCCCCAGCATTTT	CASSETGGQQPQHF
few	TRBD2	TRBV4-1	TRBJ2-1	TGCGCCAGCAGCCTACTAGCGGGAGGCTACAATGAGCAGTTCTTC	CASSLLAGGYNEQFF